These 20 T cell receptor beta chains were all obtained from the same sample, sequenced in a study of OX40 agonist ivuxolimab in advanced cancers. Measured with immunoSEQ multiplex PCR; TCRdb has only the in-frame clones, and not every one. The sample lists tens of thousands of clones, 70% to 90% occurring once. The specimen comprised CD4+ or CD8+ T cells sorted from blood, sampled in a trial of the OX40 agonist ivuxolimab. The source is an adult with an advanced solid tumor such as melanoma, head and neck, liver or kidney cancer.

The chain recombines TRBV6-6 with TRBJ2-7, with TRBD1 matching 9 bases. The V segment lost 6 bases and the J segment 6 bases; nucleotides outside the gene matches: 12. Germline V gives CDR1 MNHNY, CDR2 SVGAGI (reference sequence). The CDR3 is 15 residues long. The CDR3 sequence: CASSKGTGQGLEQYF. Written as DNA, the CDR3 is TGTGCCAGCAGCAAAGGGACAGGGCAAGGGCTCGAGCAGTACTTC.

This clone was counted a few times. This chain uses TRBV11-2 with TRBJ1-2; D unresolved. Trimming removed 1 base at V and 0 bases at J, with 9 bases between. Germline V lookup: CDR1 SGHAT, CDR2 FQNNGV. The CDR3 is 15 amino acids. The CDR3 protein is CASSLGGFTNYGYTF. The CDR3 DNA follows: TGTGCCAGCAGCTTAGGGGGTTTCACTAACTATGGCTACACCTTC.

The chain carries TRBV27 and TRBJ1-1; D remains unclear. The germline CDR1 and CDR2 sequences are MNHEY and SMNVEV (reference sequence). There are 14 residues in the CDR3. Trimming took off 2 bases at V and 7 bases at J, with 14 bases between the two ends. CDR3 region: CASSLPGSRFEAFF. The CDR3 DNA reads TGTGCCAGCAGTTTACCCGGGTCCCGATTTGAAGCTTTCTTT.

Written as DNA, the CDR3 is TGCGCCAGCAGCCAAGCCGCAAAGGGAAGCACAGATACGCAGTATTTT. Translated, it gives CASSQAAKGSTDTQYF. This sequence joins TRBV4-3 and TRBJ2-3; D unclear. CDR1 is LGHNA, CDR2 YSLEER, per germline. V gave up 1 base and J gave up 0 bases, with 11 bases separating them. The CDR3 extends over 16 amino acids.

The rearrangement links TRBV11-1 to TRBJ2-1, with 7 nucleotides matching TRBD1. The CDR3 runs 14 residues. Germline V gene data show CDR1 as SGHAT and CDR2 as FQDESV (reference sequence). Unmatched junction bases numbered 5, after V lost 5 bases and J lost 4 bases. CDR3 in amino acids: CASSIVQGYNEQFF. The CDR3 region has the DNA TGTGCCAGCAGCATAGTACAGGGGTACAATGAGCAGTTCTTC. The variable domain in full, completed from reference TRBV11-1 and TRBJ2-1, reads EAEVAQSPRYKITEKSQAVAFWCDPISGHATLYWYRQILGQGPELLVQFQDESVVDDSQLPKDRFSAERLKGVDSTLKIQPAELGDSAMYLCASSIVQGYNEQFFGPGTRLTVL.

The chain recombines TRBV7-3 with TRBJ2-1; 7 bases line up with TRBD2. Unmatched junction bases numbered 16, after V lost 5 bases and J lost 6 bases. The germline gives CDR1 SGHTA, CDR2 FQGTGA. The CDR3 is 17 residues long. In DNA form, the CDR3 reads TGTGCCAGCAGCCCAACAGGACTAGTGACATTGGGCAATGAGCAGTTCTTC. It is translated as CASSPTGLVTLGNEQFF. The whole variable domain, filled in from reference TRBV7-3 and TRBJ2-1, reads GAGVSQTPSNKVTEKGKYVELRCDPISGHTALYWYRQSLGQGPEFLIYFQGTGAADDSGLPNDRFFAVRPEGSVSTLKIQRTERGDSAVYLCASSPTGLVTLGNEQFFGPGTRLTVL.

Comment on this clone: In the same sample, other DNA sequences code for this CDR3. The genes are TRBV4-3 and TRBJ2-3, with TRBD1 matching 8 bases. The CDR3 spans 14 residues. V shed 1 base and J 5 bases; nucleotides not matched to a gene: 2. CDR1 is LGHNA, CDR2 YSLEER, per germline. CDR3 residues: CASSQGTGGDTQYF. The CDR3 DNA is TGCGCCAGCAGCCAAGGAACAGGGGGAGATACGCAGTATTTT.

The genes are TRBV7-2 and TRBJ2-7, with 8 bases aligning to TRBD1. V lost 5 bases and J lost 3; bases outside the gene matches: 6. The CDR3 spans 14 residues. Germline CDR1 SGHTA, CDR2 FQGNSA. CDR3 sequence: CASSTSTGVYEQYF. CDR3 sequence (DNA): TGTGCCAGCAGCACCTCGACAGGGGTCTACGAGCAGTACTTC.

The chain joins TRBV30 to TRBJ2-7; D unresolved. Germline CDR1 GTSNPN, CDR2 SVGIG (reference sequence). The CDR3 consists of 14 residues. The V end was cut by 0 bases, the J end by 2 bases, with 11 bases between. The DNA for the CDR3 is TGTGCCTGGAGTGTATGGCAGGAGACCTACGAGCAGTACTTC. The encoded protein is CAWSVWQETYEQYF.

This clone was counted between two and nine times. CDR3 sequence: CASSQESGRYEQYF. In DNA, the CDR3 is TGCGCCAGCAGCCAAGAGAGCGGGAGATACGAGCAGTACTTC. The chain joins TRBV4-3 to TRBJ2-7, with 8 positions matching TRBD2. From germline, CDR1 is LGHNA and CDR2 YSLEER. V dropped 0 bases and J dropped 4; count of bases not matched to a gene: 2. The CDR3 has 14 amino acids.

The chain recombines TRBV18 with TRBJ1-5; D gene uncertain. This CDR3 has 13 residues. Germline assignment: CDR1 KGHSH and CDR2 LQKENI. Trimming left V 1 base short and J 2 bases short, with 3 bases between. The CDR3 coding sequence is TGTGCCAGCTCACCACGAGGCAATCAGCCCCAGCATTTT. Its translation: CASSPRGNQPQHF.

V usage is TRBV7-3 and J usage is TRBJ2-5; D gene uncertain. The CDR3 consists of 13 residues. Germline V gives CDR1 SGHTA, CDR2 FQGTGA. The germline V and J ends were trimmed by 5 bases and 4 bases, with 11 bases remaining between them. CDR3 region: CASSPRVGETQYF. In DNA, the CDR3 is TGTGCCAGCAGCCCTAGGGTCGGAGAGACCCAGTACTTC.

The chain is built from TRBV5-1 and TRBJ2-3; 10 bases fit TRBD2. Trimming took 3 bases from V and 5 from J; bases not matched to a gene: 6. CDR3 size: 15 residues. The germline V gene encodes CDR1 SGHRS and CDR2 YFSETQ. CDR3 in amino acids: CASSSSGSVVDTQYF. CDR3 in DNA: TGCGCCAGCAGCTCTAGCGGGAGTGTCGTAGATACGCAGTATTTT. Using reference TRBV5-1 and TRBJ2-3 for the parts outside the CDR3, the full variable domain is KAGVTQTPRYLIKTRGQQVTLSCSPISGHRSVSWYQQTPGQGLQFLFEYFSETQRNKGNFPGRFSGRQFSNSRSEMNVSTLELGDSALYLCASSSSGSVVDTQYFGPGTRLTVL.

CDR3 residues: CASSLRGNTGELFF. CDR3 nucleotide sequence: TGTGCCAGCAGCTTAAGGGGAAACACCGGGGAGCTGTTTTTT. The gene calls are TRBV11-1 and TRBJ2-2; tentatively, D is TRBD1 (5 bases). From germline, CDR1 is SGHAT and CDR2 FQDESV (reference sequence). CDR3 length: 14 amino acids. The V end was cut by 2 bases, the J end by 2 bases, with 6 bases between.

This clone has just a few counts. The chain links TRBV27 to TRBJ1-5; 8 nucleotides match TRBD1. This CDR3 contains 14 residues. V trimming: 4 bases; J trimming: 3 bases; junction bases outside the gene matches: 2. CDR1 and CDR2 from the germline V gene are MNHEY and SMNVEV (reference sequence). The CDR3 coding sequence is TGTGCCAGCAGTTCCAGGGGGCCCAATCAGCCCCAGCATTTT. This encodes CASSSRGPNQPQHF.

This chain joins TRBV5-5 and TRBJ2-1; maybe TRBD2 (6 bases). V lost 2 bases to trimming and J lost 9 bases, with 27 bases between them. This CDR3 spans 18 amino acids. The germline V gene has CDR1 SGHKS and CDR2 YYEKEE (reference sequence). The CDR3 bases are TGTGCCAGCAGCTTTTTACTAGGAGGGGACGCGTTTCAAGGTGAGCAGTTCTTC. This codes for CASSFLLGGDAFQGEQFF.

The chain recombines TRBV15 with TRBJ2-2; the match to TRBD1 covers 7 bases. Germline V gives CDR1 LNHNV, CDR2 YYDKDF (reference sequence). The CDR3 has 15 amino acids. Unmatched junction bases numbered 5, after V lost 5 bases and J lost 2 bases. The CDR3 region has the DNA TGTGCCACCAGCGTAGGACAGGCCAACACCGGGGAGCTGTTTTTT. Translating it yields CATSVGQANTGELFF. Based on the CDR3 plus reference TRBV15 and TRBJ2-2, the full variable domain is DAMVIQNPRYQVTQFGKPVTLSCSQTLNHNVMYWYQQKSSQAPKLLFHYYDKDFNNEADTPDNFQSRRPNTSFCFLDIRSPGLGDTAMYLCATSVGQANTGELFFGEGSRLTVL.

The chain recombines TRBV14 with TRBJ1-1; D remains unclear. Germline V gene sequence: CDR1 SGHDN, CDR2 FVKESK. There are 13 residues in the CDR3. V was pared by 4 bases and J by 4 bases, with 10 bases between. The CDR3 sequence is CASSPFRSTEAFF. The DNA for the CDR3 is TGTGCCAGCAGCCCCTTTAGGAGCACTGAAGCTTTCTTT.

This clone has a single count. V usage is TRBV28 and J usage is TRBJ2-3; D not resolved. Germline CDR1 MDHEN, CDR2 SYDVKM. The CDR3 contains 11 residues. V was cut by 4 bases and J by 3 bases, with 2 bases left in between. The CDR3 sequence is CASSSTDTQYF. The DNA of the CDR3 is TGTGCCAGCAGTTCAACAGATACGCAGTATTTT.

DNA of the CDR3: TGTGCCAGCAGCTTCCGACAGGGGGCCTATGGCTACACCTTC. This encodes CASSFRQGAYGYTF. V gene TRBV5-6 combines with J gene TRBJ1-2; 10 positions agree with TRBD1. The CDR3 has 14 amino acids. J gave up 4 bases and V 2 bases, and 2 bases lay outside the gene matches. Germline V CDR1 and CDR2: SGHDT, YYEEEE.